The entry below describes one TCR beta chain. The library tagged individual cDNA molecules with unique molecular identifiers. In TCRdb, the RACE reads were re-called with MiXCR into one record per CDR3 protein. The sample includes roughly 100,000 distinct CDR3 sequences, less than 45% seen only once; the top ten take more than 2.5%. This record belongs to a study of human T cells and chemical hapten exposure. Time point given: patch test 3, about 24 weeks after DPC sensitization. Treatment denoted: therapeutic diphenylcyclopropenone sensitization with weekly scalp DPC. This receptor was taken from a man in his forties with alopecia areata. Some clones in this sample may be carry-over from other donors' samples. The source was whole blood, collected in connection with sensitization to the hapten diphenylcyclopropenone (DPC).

The CDR3, as DNA: TGTGCCAGCAGTCTCTTTGGACAGGCAAGACTGTTTTTT. It translates to CASSLFGQARLFF. The V call is TRBV6-5, the J call TRBJ1-4, with 7 bases lining up with TRBD1. V shed 5 bases, J shed 13 bases, and the junction held 10 bases outside the gene matches. The CDR3 runs 13 residues. CDR1 and CDR2 (germline): MNHEY, SVGAGI.